This T cell receptor beta chain was retrieved from a study of control samples from healthy donors and cancer patients. Produced via immunoSEQ multiplex PCR; TCRdb's table is partial and in-frame only. The data contain approximately 83,000 clones, over 90% of them singletons. This clonotype was obtained from a woman in her thirties in good health. Sequenced material: blood.

In DNA, the CDR3 is TGTGCCAGCAGCCAGGGCCGAACGAGCGAGCAGTACTTC. Translated: CASSQGRTSEQYF. This rearrangement joins TRBV14 to TRBJ2-7; no reliable D call. The CDR3 extends over 13 amino acids. Trimming cost V 3 bases and J 6 bases, with 12 bases left between them. The germline gives CDR1 SGHDN, CDR2 FVKESK.